The 13 T cell receptor beta chains below come from one sample, sequenced in a study of T cell responses to AZD1222 COVID-19 vaccine. Assay used: immunoSEQ multiplex PCR; TCRdb lists only in-frame clones, some missing. This sample has about 120,000 clones, with around nine tenths found just once. The sample in question was peripheral blood, obtained 28 days after the second dose of the MenACWY control vaccine. These receptors all come from an adult who received the MenACWY meningococcal vaccine as a control.

The chain carries TRBV6-2 or TRBV6-3 and TRBJ2-1; weak D call: TRBD1 (5 bases). Germline V gives CDR1 MNHEY, CDR2 SVGEGT. The length of the CDR3 is 13 residues. Trimming left V 6 bases short and J 7 bases short, with 13 bases between. The CDR3 reads CASSFGQKNEQFF. The DNA of the CDR3 is TGTGCCAGCAGCTTCGGACAAAAAAATGAGCAGTTCTTC.

This clone occurred a few times. The chain joins TRBV18 to TRBJ1-1, with no clear D. Germline V gene sequence: CDR1 KGHSH, CDR2 LQKENI. The CDR3 has 13 amino acids. The V and J ends lost 3 bases and 7 bases respectively, with 12 bases between them. Written as DNA, the CDR3 is TGTGCCAGCTCACCTCTGAAGGACGGTGAAGCTTTCTTT. Protein: CASSPLKDGEAFF. Based on the CDR3 plus reference TRBV18 and TRBJ1-1, the full variable domain is NAGVMQNPRHLVRRRGQEARLRCSPMKGHSHVYWYRQLPEEGLKFMVYLQKENIIDESGMPKERFSAEFPKEGPSILRIQQVVRGDSAAYFCASSPLKDGEAFFGQGTRLTVV.

This chain joins TRBV10-1 and TRBJ1-4; D is ambiguous. Germline assignment: CDR1 WNHNN and CDR2 SYGVQD (reference sequence). CDR3 size: 14 residues. Trimming took off 4 bases at V and 3 bases at J, with 9 bases between the two ends. CDR3: CASSGESANEKLFF. The CDR3 nucleotides are TGCGCCAGCAGTGGAGAGTCAGCTAATGAAAAACTGTTTTTT.

This clone has just one count. CDR3 loop: CASSLLLANTEAFF. CDR3 coding DNA: TGTGCCAGCAGTTTGCTCCTCGCTAACACTGAAGCTTTCTTT. The chain links TRBV28 to TRBJ1-1; D call uncertain. CDR1 MDHEN and CDR2 SYDVKM come from the germline V gene. Trimming left V 3 bases short and J 2 bases short, with 10 bases between. The CDR3 extends over 14 amino acids.

The chain couples TRBV7-2 to TRBJ1-3; D is unresolved. V was shortened by 2 bases and J by 0 bases, with 8 bases between the two germline ends. The CDR3 is 15 residues long. The germline V gene encodes CDR1 SGHTA and CDR2 FQGNSA. CDR3 DNA: TGTGCCAGCAGCTTATTCAGGAGCTCTGGAAACACCATATATTTT. Translated: CASSLFRSSGNTIYF.

The chain combines TRBV9 with TRBJ2-1, with a weak D call TRBD1 (6 bases). The CDR3 loop spans 22 amino acids. Germline CDR1 is SGDLS and CDR2 is YYNGEE. V was pared by 1 base and J by 6 bases, with 35 bases between. CDR3 region: CASSVYEVGLVRGPRGGNEQFF. CDR3 DNA sequence: TGTGCCAGCAGCGTATACGAAGTCGGGCTGGTCAGGGGACCCCGAGGTGGCAATGAGCAGTTCTTC.

The chain couples TRBV7-9 to TRBJ1-2; no definite D call. The CDR3 is 15 amino acids. V lost 4 bases, J lost 2 bases, and 14 bases lay in between. The germline V gene has CDR1 SEHNR and CDR2 FQNEAQ (reference sequence). CDR3 bases: TGTGCCAGCAGCTCCCCGGCAGCCCTAAACTATGGCTACACCTTC. Translation: CASSSPAALNYGYTF. The full variable domain, completed using reference TRBV7-9 and TRBJ1-2, is DTGVSQNPRHKITKRGQNVTFRCDPISEHNRLYWYRQTLGQGPEFLTYFQNEAQLEKSRLLSDRFSAERPKGSFSTLEIQRTEQGDSAMYLCASSSPAALNYGYTFGSGTRLTVV.

The gene calls are TRBV19 and TRBJ1-3; maybe TRBD1 (6 bases). The CDR3 length is 16 residues. V was cut by 9 bases and J by 2 bases, with 20 bases left in between. Germline V gene lookup returns CDR1 LNHDA and CDR2 SQIVND (reference sequence). CDR3: CASGQGFTGPGNTIYF. The CDR3 coding sequence is TGTGCCAGCGGTCAGGGGTTCACTGGCCCTGGAAACACCATATATTTT.

The chain joins TRBV18 to TRBJ1-6, with D unclear. V was clipped by 2 bases and J by 10 bases, with 6 bases between them. The germline CDR1 and CDR2 sequences are KGHSH and LQKENI. The CDR3 totals 12 residues. The CDR3 protein is CASSPIDSPLHF. The DNA for the CDR3 is TGTGCCAGCTCACCAATCGACTCACCCCTCCACTTT. The whole variable domain, filled in from reference TRBV18 and TRBJ1-6, reads NAGVMQNPRHLVRRRGQEARLRCSPMKGHSHVYWYRQLPEEGLKFMVYLQKENIIDESGMPKERFSAEFPKEGPSILRIQQVVRGDSAAYFCASSPIDSPLHFGNGTRLTVT.

The chain has TRBV3-1 (or the pseudogene TRBV3-2) and TRBJ1-1, with a tentative D call TRBD1 (5 bases). Germline loops: CDR1 LGHDT, CDR2 YNNKEL (reference sequence). Trimming removed 5 bases at V and 1 base at J, with 11 bases between. The CDR3 loop spans 14 amino acids. The CDR3 is CASSFGGGNTEAFF. DNA for the CDR3: TGTGCCAGCAGCTTCGGTGGGGGGAACACTGAAGCTTTCTTT.

The chain combines TRBV28 with TRBJ2-7; D is ambiguous. Germline V CDR1 and CDR2: MDHEN, SYDVKM. This CDR3 comprises 13 residues. V lost 2 bases and J lost 0, with 5 bases in between. For the CDR3, the DNA is TGTGCCAGCAGTTTAGGCATCTCCTACGAGCAGTACTTC. Its translation is CASSLGISYEQYF.

The rearrangement links TRBV3-1 (or the pseudogene TRBV3-2) to TRBJ1-1; TRBD1 is a possible D gene (5 bases). V lost 1 base to trimming and J lost 7 bases, with 13 bases between them. CDR3 length: 14 amino acids. Germline assignment: CDR1 LGHDT and CDR2 YNNKEL (reference sequence). CDR3 in DNA: TGTGCCAGCAGCCAAGGGTCGGGGGTTAGTGAAGCTTTCTTT. Residues: CASSQGSGVSEAFF.

The chain employs TRBV11-2 and TRBJ2-2, with 10 bases identical to TRBD2. Germline CDR1 is SGHAT and CDR2 is FQNNGV. The CDR3 runs 17 residues. The V gene end was trimmed by 3 bases and the J gene end by 1 base; junction bases not matched to a gene: 5. DNA for the CDR3: TGTGCCAGCAGCTTCCCTATAGCGGGGGGGAACACCGGGGAGCTGTTTTTT. It codes for CASSFPIAGGNTGELFF.